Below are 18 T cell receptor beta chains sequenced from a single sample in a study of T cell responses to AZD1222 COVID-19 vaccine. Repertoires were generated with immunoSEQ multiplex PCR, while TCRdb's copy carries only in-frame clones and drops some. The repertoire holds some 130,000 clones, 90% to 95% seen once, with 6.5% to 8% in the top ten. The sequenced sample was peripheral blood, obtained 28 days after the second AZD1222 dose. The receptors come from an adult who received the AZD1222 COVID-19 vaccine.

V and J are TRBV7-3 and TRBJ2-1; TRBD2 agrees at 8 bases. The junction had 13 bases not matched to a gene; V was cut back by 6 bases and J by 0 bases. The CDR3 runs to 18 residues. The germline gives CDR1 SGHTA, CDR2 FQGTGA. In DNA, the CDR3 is TGTGCCAGCAGGCCGAGACCAGCCGGGGGGGCCTCCTACAATGAGCAGTTCTTC. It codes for CASRPRPAGGASYNEQFF.

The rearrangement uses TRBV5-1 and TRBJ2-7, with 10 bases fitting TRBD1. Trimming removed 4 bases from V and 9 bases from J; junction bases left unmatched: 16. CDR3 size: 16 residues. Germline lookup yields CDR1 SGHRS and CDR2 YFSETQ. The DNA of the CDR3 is TGCGCCAGCAGCGTGCGGGGTGGGACAGGGGAGTTCGGGCAGTACTTC. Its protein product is CASSVRGGTGEFGQYF.

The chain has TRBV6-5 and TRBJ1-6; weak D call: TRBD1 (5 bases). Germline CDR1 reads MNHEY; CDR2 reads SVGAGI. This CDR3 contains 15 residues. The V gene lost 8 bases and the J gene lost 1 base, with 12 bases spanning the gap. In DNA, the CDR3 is TGTGCCAGCTTAGGGGTCTCTTCCTATAATTCACCCCTCCACTTT. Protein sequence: CASLGVSSYNSPLHF.

For the CDR3, the DNA is TGTGCCACCAGCAGAGCTGGACAGAGTAACTATGGCTACACCTTC. It is translated as CATSRAGQSNYGYTF. V and J are TRBV15 and TRBJ1-2; TRBD1 is a possible D gene (6 bases). V lost 1 base and J lost 1, with 10 bases in between. This CDR3 has 15 residues. Germline V gives CDR1 LNHNV, CDR2 YYDKDF (reference sequence).

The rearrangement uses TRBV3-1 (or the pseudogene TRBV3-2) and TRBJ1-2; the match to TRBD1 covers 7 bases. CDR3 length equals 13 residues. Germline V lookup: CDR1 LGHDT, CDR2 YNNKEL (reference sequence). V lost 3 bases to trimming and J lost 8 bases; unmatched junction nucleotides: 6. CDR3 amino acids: CASSHDRVWGYTF. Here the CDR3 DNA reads TGTGCCAGCAGCCATGACAGGGTCTGGGGCTACACCTTC.

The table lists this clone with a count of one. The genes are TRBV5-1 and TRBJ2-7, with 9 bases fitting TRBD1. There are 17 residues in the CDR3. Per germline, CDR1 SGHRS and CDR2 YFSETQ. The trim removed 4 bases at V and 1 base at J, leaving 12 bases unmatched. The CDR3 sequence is CASSTPQGAEYSYEQYF. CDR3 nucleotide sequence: TGCGCCAGCAGCACCCCACAGGGGGCGGAATATTCCTACGAGCAGTACTTC. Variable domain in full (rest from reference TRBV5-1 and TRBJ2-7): KAGVTQTPRYLIKTRGQQVTLSCSPISGHRSVSWYQQTPGQGLQFLFEYFSETQRNKGNFPGRFSGRQFSNSRSEMNVSTLELGDSALYLCASSTPQGAEYSYEQYFGPGTRLTVT.

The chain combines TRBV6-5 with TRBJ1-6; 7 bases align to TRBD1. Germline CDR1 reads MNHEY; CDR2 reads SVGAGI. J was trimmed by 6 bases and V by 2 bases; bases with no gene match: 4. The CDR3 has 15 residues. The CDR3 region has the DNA TGTGCCAGCAGTTACGAGACAGGGCTTAATTCACCCCTCCACTTT. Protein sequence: CASSYETGLNSPLHF.

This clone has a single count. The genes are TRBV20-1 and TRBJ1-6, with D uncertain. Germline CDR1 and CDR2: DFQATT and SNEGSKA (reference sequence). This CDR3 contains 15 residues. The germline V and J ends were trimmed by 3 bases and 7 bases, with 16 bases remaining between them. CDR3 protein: CSASLEGTANSPLHF. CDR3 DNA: TGCAGTGCTAGTTTAGAGGGAACTGCAAATTCACCCCTCCACTTT.

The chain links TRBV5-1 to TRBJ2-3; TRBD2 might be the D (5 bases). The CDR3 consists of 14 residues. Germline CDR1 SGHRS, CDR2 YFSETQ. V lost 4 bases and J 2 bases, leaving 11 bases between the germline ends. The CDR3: CASSRSGITDTQYF. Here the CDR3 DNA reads TGCGCCAGCAGCCGCAGCGGAATCACAGATACGCAGTATTTT.

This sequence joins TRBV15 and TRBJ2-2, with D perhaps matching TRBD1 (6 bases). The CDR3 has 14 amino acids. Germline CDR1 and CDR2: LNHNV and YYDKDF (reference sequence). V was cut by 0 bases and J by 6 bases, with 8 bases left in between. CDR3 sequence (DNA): TGTGCCACCAGCAGAGACACAGGGTCCGGGGAGCTGTTTTTT. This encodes CATSRDTGSGELFF. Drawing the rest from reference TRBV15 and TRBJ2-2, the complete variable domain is DAMVIQNPRYQVTQFGKPVTLSCSQTLNHNVMYWYQQKSSQAPKLLFHYYDKDFNNEADTPDNFQSRRPNTSFCFLDIRSPGLGDTAMYLCATSRDTGSGELFFGEGSRLTVL.

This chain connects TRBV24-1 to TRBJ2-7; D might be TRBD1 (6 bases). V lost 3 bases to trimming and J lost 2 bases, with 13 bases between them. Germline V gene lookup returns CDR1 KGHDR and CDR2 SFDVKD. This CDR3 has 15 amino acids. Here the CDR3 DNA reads TGTGCCACCAGTGATGAGACAGGTTTCCCCTACGAGCAGTACTTC. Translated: CATSDETGFPYEQYF.

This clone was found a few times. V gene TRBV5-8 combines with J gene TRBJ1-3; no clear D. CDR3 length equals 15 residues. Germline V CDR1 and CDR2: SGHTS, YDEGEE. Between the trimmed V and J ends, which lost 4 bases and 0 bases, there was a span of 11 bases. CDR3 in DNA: TGTGCCAGCAGCCCCCGGCGGGACTCTGGAAACACCATATATTTT. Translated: CASSPRRDSGNTIYF.

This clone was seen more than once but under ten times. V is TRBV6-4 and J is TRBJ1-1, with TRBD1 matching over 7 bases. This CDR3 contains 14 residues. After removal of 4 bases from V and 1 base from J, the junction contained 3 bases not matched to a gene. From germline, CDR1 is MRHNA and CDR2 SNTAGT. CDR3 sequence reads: CASSAGTENTEAFF. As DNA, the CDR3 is TGTGCCAGCAGTGCGGGGACAGAGAACACTGAAGCTTTCTTT.

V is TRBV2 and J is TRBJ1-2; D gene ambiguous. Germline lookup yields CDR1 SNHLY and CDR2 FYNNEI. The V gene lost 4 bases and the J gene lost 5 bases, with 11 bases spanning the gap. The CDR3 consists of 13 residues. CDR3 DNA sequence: TGTGCCAGCAGTGTCGTTGGATCGTATGGCTACACCTTC. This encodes CASSVVGSYGYTF.

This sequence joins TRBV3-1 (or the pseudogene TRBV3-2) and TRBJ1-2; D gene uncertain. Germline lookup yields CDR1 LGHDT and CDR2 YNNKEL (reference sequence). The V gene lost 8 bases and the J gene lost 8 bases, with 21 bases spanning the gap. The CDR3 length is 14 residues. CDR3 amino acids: CASGISGVRLGYTF. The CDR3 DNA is TGTGCCAGCGGCATCTCAGGAGTACGCCTCGGCTACACCTTC.

This chain's CDR3 is CASSHTGWDEQYF. The CDR3 nucleotides read TGTGCCAGTAGTCATACCGGCTGGGACGAGCAGTACTTC. This chain connects TRBV19 to TRBJ2-7; D is unresolved. V was trimmed by 5 bases and J by 5 bases, leaving 13 bases between them. The V gene's germline CDR1 is LNHDA and CDR2 SQIVND (reference sequence). This CDR3 has 13 amino acids.

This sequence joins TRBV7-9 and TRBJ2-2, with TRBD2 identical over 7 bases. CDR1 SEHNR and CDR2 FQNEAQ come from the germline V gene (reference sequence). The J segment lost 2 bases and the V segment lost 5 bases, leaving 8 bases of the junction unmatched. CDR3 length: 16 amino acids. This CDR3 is CASSQAQRGNTGELFF. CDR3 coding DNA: TGTGCCAGCAGCCAAGCCCAGCGGGGAAACACCGGGGAGCTGTTTTTT. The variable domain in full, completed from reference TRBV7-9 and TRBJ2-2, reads DTGVSQNPRHKITKRGQNVTFRCDPISEHNRLYWYRQTLGQGPEFLTYFQNEAQLEKSRLLSDRFSAERPKGSFSTLEIQRTEQGDSAMYLCASSQAQRGNTGELFFGEGSRLTVL.

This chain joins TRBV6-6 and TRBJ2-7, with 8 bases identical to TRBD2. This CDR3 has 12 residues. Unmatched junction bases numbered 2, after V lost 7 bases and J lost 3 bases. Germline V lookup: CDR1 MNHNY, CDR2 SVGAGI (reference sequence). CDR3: CASTGGNYEQYF. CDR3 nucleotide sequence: TGTGCCAGCACGGGGGGGAACTACGAGCAGTACTTC.